The 12 T cell receptor beta chains given below trace back to one sample, sequenced in a study of pediatric ulcerative colitis. Data came from immunoSEQ multiplex PCR; TCRdb stores just in-frame clones and leaves some out. The sample holds approximately 32,000 clones, approximately 82% seen once. The material sequenced was blood. These receptors originate from a boy aged 10-17 years with severe ulcerative colitis.

The V and J genes are TRBV30 and TRBJ2-1; 7 positions agree with TRBD2. This CDR3 has 15 amino acids. Trimming cost V 3 bases and J 6 bases; bases outside gene matches: 11. Germline V gene lookup returns CDR1 GTSNPN and CDR2 SVGIG (reference sequence). The DNA for the CDR3 is TGTGCCTGGAGCCCGCCTAGCGGACGTCCCAATGAGCAGTTCTTC. Protein: CAWSPPSGRPNEQFF.

A few counts support this clone. This chain links TRBV5-1 with TRBJ1-1, with D tentatively TRBD1 (5 bases). CDR1 and CDR2 (germline): SGHRS, YFSETQ. The CDR3 totals 14 residues. Trimming cost V 4 bases and J 4 bases, with 14 bases left between them. The CDR3 here is CASSVGPGSTEAFF. CDR3 sequence (DNA): TGCGCCAGCAGCGTGGGTCCAGGGTCCACTGAAGCTTTCTTT.

This clone was detected only once. The V gene is TRBV2, the J gene TRBJ1-1; a weak D match, TRBD1 (6 bases). Germline V lookup: CDR1 SNHLY, CDR2 FYNNEI. This CDR3 is built from 12 residues. Trimming took 6 bases from V and 8 from J, leaving 13 bases between them. The CDR3 sequence: CASRFEGGEAFF. The CDR3 coding sequence is TGTGCCAGCAGGTTCGAGGGGGGAGAAGCTTTCTTT.

The table lists this clone with a few counts. In nucleotides, the CDR3 is TGTGCCAGCAGCCACCCGGGACAGGGGGCAGGTGAAGCTTTCTTT. Its translation is CASSHPGQGAGEAFF. The V and J genes are TRBV7-8 and TRBJ1-1; 12 bases map to TRBD1. J gave up 7 bases and V 5 bases, and 8 bases lay outside the gene matches. This CDR3 contains 15 residues. Germline lookup yields CDR1 SGHVS and CDR2 FQNEAQ.

This sequence joins TRBV9 and TRBJ1-2; 9 bases align to TRBD1. Germline V gives CDR1 SGDLS, CDR2 YYNGEE. The CDR3 runs 15 residues. V lost 2 bases and J lost 6; bases outside the gene matches: 8. The CDR3 region has the DNA TGTGCCAGCAGCGTTACCGGGACAGGGATCCATGGCTACACCTTC. Its protein is CASSVTGTGIHGYTF.

This clone was picked up a small number of times. The chain has TRBV7-3 and TRBJ2-2, with D possibly TRBD2 on 7 matching bases. The V end was cut by 2 bases, the J end by 0 bases, with 13 bases between. The CDR3 consists of 17 residues. Germline CDR1 SGHTA, CDR2 FQGTGA. The CDR3 loop is CASSLGGGLPNTGELFF. CDR3 sequence (DNA): TGTGCCAGCAGCTTAGGCGGGGGCCTCCCGAACACCGGGGAGCTGTTTTTT.

The chain couples TRBV5-4 to TRBJ2-2; either TRBD1 or TRBD2 may supply D (5 bases each). CDR3 length equals 15 residues. Trimming shortened V by 4 bases and J by 2 bases, and 12 bases separated the two germline ends. CDR1 is SGHNT, CDR2 YYREEE, per germline (reference sequence). This chain's CDR3 is CASSTRDHNTGELFF. CDR3 DNA: TGTGCCAGCAGCACCCGGGACCATAACACCGGGGAGCTGTTTTTT.

This clone was counted a single time. The chain uses TRBV19 and TRBJ1-5, with D tentatively TRBD1 (6 bases). CDR1 LNHDA and CDR2 SQIVND come from the germline V gene (reference sequence). The CDR3 runs to 16 residues. Trimming cost V 5 bases and J 6 bases, with 20 bases left between them. The CDR3 spells CASSPGAWVTVQPQHF. In nucleotides, the CDR3 is TGTGCCAGTAGTCCAGGGGCGTGGGTTACGGTTCAGCCCCAGCATTTT.

The J gene is TRBJ2-3, the V gene TRBV19; D is unclear. The CDR3 loop spans 13 amino acids. Germline V gene data show CDR1 as LNHDA and CDR2 as SQIVND (reference sequence). V was pared by 3 bases and J by 4 bases, with 8 bases between. The CDR3 region has the DNA TGTGCCAGTAGTATCTCTCTGGCAGATACGCAGTATTTT. Its protein product is CASSISLADTQYF.

This clone is a singleton in its sample. V and J are TRBV2 and TRBJ1-1, with 7 positions matching TRBD1. The V gene end was trimmed by 6 bases and the J gene end by 3 bases; junction bases not matched to a gene: 10. This CDR3 contains 15 residues. CDR1 and CDR2 (germline): SNHLY, FYNNEI. CDR3 residues: CASRPDRAGDTEAFF. The CDR3 region has the DNA TGTGCCAGCAGGCCCGACAGGGCCGGGGACACTGAAGCTTTCTTT.

The chain recombines TRBV7-9 with TRBJ1-1, with unresolved D. Trimming shortened V by 5 bases and J by 1 base, and 11 bases separated the two germline ends. The CDR3 is 14 residues long. Germline V lookup: CDR1 SEHNR, CDR2 FQNEAQ (reference sequence). The CDR3 DNA sequence: TGTGCCAGCAGCCACCTATCAGGGAACACTGAAGCTTTCTTT. Translation gives CASSHLSGNTEAFF.

The chain employs TRBV5-6 and TRBJ2-7; 9 positions agree with TRBD1. Germline V gives CDR1 SGHDT, CDR2 YYEEEE. The CDR3 runs 16 residues. Unmatched junction bases numbered 11, after V lost 6 bases and J lost 1 base. The CDR3 bases are TGTGCCAGCAACCAAAAAACCGGGACAGGGTCCTACGAGCAGTACTTC. This gives the protein CASNQKTGTGSYEQYF.